Each of the 7 T cell receptor beta chains below was sequenced from the same sample in a study of vaccination and CD4 T cells after COVID-19. Their cognate antigens are unknown. An Oncomine TCR Beta short-read assay was used to sequence the DNA from cultured CD4+ T cells. Via MiXCR, TCRdb re-called the PCR reads, giving one row per CDR3 protein. This table has 10,000 to 13,000 distinct CDR3 sequences, under 70% appearing once. Treatment defined: approximately 10-day PBMC culture with coronavirus spike peptide pools or control peptides (ViraFEST assay). Sequencing was performed on CD4+ T cells from blood, cultured in vitro. Source of these receptors: a human donor who had recovered from COVID-19.

V gene TRBV5-4 combines with J gene TRBJ2-2; tentative D call: TRBD2 (7 bases). Per germline, CDR1 SGHNT and CDR2 YYREEE (reference sequence). The length of the CDR3 is 16 residues. Trimming cost V 3 bases and J 5 bases, with 17 bases left between them. The CDR3 spells CASSSPEGGRTGELFF. The CDR3 DNA follows: TGTGCCAGCAGCTCACCCGAGGGGGGGCGGACCGGGGAGCTGTTTTTT.

The V and J genes are TRBV6-1 and TRBJ2-7; either TRBD1 or TRBD2 may fit D (5 bases each). Trimming left V 6 bases short and J 2 bases short, with 14 bases between. This CDR3 spans 14 amino acids. Germline V gene sequence: CDR1 MNHNS, CDR2 SASEGT. DNA of the CDR3: TGTGCCAGCAGCCGCGCGCAGGGACCCTACGAGCAGTACTTC. It specifies CASSRAQGPYEQYF.

The sample holds one count of this clonotype. The J gene is TRBJ1-1, the V gene TRBV28, with 8 bases that match TRBD1. V shed 6 bases and J 5 bases; nucleotides not matched to a gene: 8. The CDR3 runs to 14 residues. Germline lookup yields CDR1 MDHEN and CDR2 SYDVKM. CDR3 nucleotides: TGTGCCAGCAGAGGACAGGGCGTAGGGACTGAAGCTTTCTTT. Protein product: CASRGQGVGTEAFF.

The rearrangement uses TRBV20-1 and TRBJ1-3; D is undetermined. V lost 3 bases and J 0 bases, leaving 24 bases between the germline ends. Germline-derived CDR1 and CDR2 are DFQATT and SNEGSKA (reference sequence). The CDR3 covers 19 residues. DNA of the CDR3: TGCAGTGCTAGGCCTCCCAGGTCCAGTTTCCCTTTCTCTGGAAACACCATATATTTT. Its protein is CSARPPRSSFPFSGNTIYF.

This clonotype was recorded a few times. The chain couples TRBV7-8 to TRBJ1-1, with D hard to call. Trimming removed 5 bases at V and 8 bases at J, with 12 bases between. From germline, CDR1 is SGHVS and CDR2 FQNEAQ. The CDR3 contains 12 residues. CDR3 DNA sequence: TGTGCCAGCAGCCAAACTCAGCGAGAAGCTTTCTTT. Encoded protein: CASSQTQREAFF.

The gene calls are TRBV19 and TRBJ1-1; maybe TRBD1 (5 bases). The ends were cut back, 7 bases at V and 4 bases at J, with 16 bases in the middle. The CDR3 has 14 amino acids. The germline CDR1 and CDR2 sequences are LNHDA and SQIVND (reference sequence). CDR3 sequence: CASTLDRTPTEAFF. Written as DNA, the CDR3 is TGTGCCAGTACCCTCGACAGAACCCCCACTGAAGCTTTCTTT. The entire variable domain, with the rest obtained from reference TRBV19 and TRBJ1-1, is as follows: DGGITQSPKYLFRKEGQNVTLSCEQNLNHDAMYWYRQDPGQGLRLIYYSQIVNDFQKGDIAEGYSVSREKKESFPLTVTSAQKNPTAFYLCASTLDRTPTEAFFGQGTRLTVV.

The CDR3 loop is CASSPGLASTDTQYF. In nucleotides, the CDR3 is TGTGCCAGCAGCCCCGGACTAGCGAGCACAGATACGCAGTATTTT. The chain employs TRBV7-3 and TRBJ2-3; 9 nucleotides line up with TRBD2. From germline, CDR1 is SGHTA and CDR2 FQGTGA. CDR3 length: 15 amino acids. Germline trimming cut 5 bases from V and 0 bases from J; bases unmatched to any gene: 3.